The 18 T cell receptor beta chains listed next were all sequenced from one sample in a study of blood T cell repertoires in COVID-19. The assay was immunoSEQ multiplex PCR, and TCRdb's table has in-frame clones only and misses some. This sample has 180,000 or so clones, with roughly 81% found just once. The sequenced sample was peripheral blood. The source is a woman at least 80 years old with acute or convalescent COVID-19.

The rearrangement uses TRBV7-9 and TRBJ2-1, with D uncertain. Per the germline V gene, CDR1 is SEHNR and CDR2 is FQNEAQ (reference sequence). V was pared by 1 base and J by 6 bases, with 16 bases between. This CDR3 comprises 16 residues. The CDR3 protein is CASSLVPAAWINEQFF. The CDR3 region has the DNA TGTGCCAGCAGCTTAGTCCCCGCGGCCTGGATCAATGAGCAGTTCTTC.

The chain has TRBV18 and TRBJ1-2; D perhaps matches TRBD1 (6 bases). Trimming cost V 3 bases and J 2 bases, with 13 bases left between them. This CDR3 region has 15 residues. The germline CDR1 and CDR2 sequences are KGHSH and LQKENI. For the CDR3, the DNA is TGTGCCAGCTCACCTTCCGGGACACCAAACTATGGCTACACCTTC. Encoded protein: CASSPSGTPNYGYTF.

The gene calls are TRBV5-1 and TRBJ1-1; 8 bases are shared with TRBD1. V was pared by 0 bases and J by 4 bases, with 2 bases of the junction left unmatched. The germline gives CDR1 SGHRS, CDR2 YFSETQ. The CDR3 totals 14 residues. The CDR3 nucleotides are TGCGCCAGCAGCTTGGCGGGGACAGGCACTGAAGCTTTCTTT. Translating gives CASSLAGTGTEAFF. Based on the CDR3 plus reference TRBV5-1 and TRBJ1-1, the full variable domain is KAGVTQTPRYLIKTRGQQVTLSCSPISGHRSVSWYQQTPGQGLQFLFEYFSETQRNKGNFPGRFSGRQFSNSRSEMNVSTLELGDSALYLCASSLAGTGTEAFFGQGTRLTVV.

The rearrangement joins TRBV5-1 to TRBJ1-4; TRBD1 aligns across 7 bases. The CDR3 consists of 16 residues. Losses at the gene ends were 4 bases for V and 8 bases for J; bases not matched to a gene: 14. The germline V gene encodes CDR1 SGHRS and CDR2 YFSETQ. The CDR3 DNA reads TGCGCCAGCAGCCCTCGACAGGGCGAAGGGGAAGAAAAACTGTTTTTT. Protein sequence: CASSPRQGEGEEKLFF.

The rearrangement links TRBV6-5 to TRBJ2-4; D ambiguous. CDR1 MNHEY and CDR2 SVGAGI come from the germline V gene. Between the trimmed V and J ends, which lost 5 bases and 9 bases, there was a span of 11 bases. The CDR3 is 12 residues long. CDR3 coding DNA: TGTGCCAGCAGTCCCCGCGGAAGCATTCAGTACTTC. This translates into CASSPRGSIQYF.

CDR3 nucleotide sequence: TGTGCCAGCAGTTCGACAGGGGGCCGAGCTTTCTTT. It encodes CASSSTGGRAFF. This chain connects TRBV12-3 or TRBV12-4 to TRBJ1-1, with 10 bases fitting TRBD1. This CDR3 has 12 amino acids. Germline trimming cut 4 bases from V and 10 bases from J; bases unmatched to any gene: 3.

The chain carries TRBV29-1 and TRBJ1-2, with D tentatively TRBD1 (5 bases). Germline V lookup: CDR1 SQVTM, CDR2 ANQGSEA. The V gene lost 3 bases and the J gene lost 8 bases, with 22 bases spanning the gap. The CDR3 covers 15 residues. Written as DNA, the CDR3 is TGCAGCGTTGATCTCCCCGGCGGACACCTTTTGGGCTACACCTTC. Its protein product is CSVDLPGGHLLGYTF.

The CDR3 region is CASSPNGRGQGYEQYF. In DNA, the CDR3 is TGTGCCAGCTCACCAAACGGGCGGGGGCAGGGCTACGAGCAGTACTTC. The V and J genes are TRBV18 and TRBJ2-7, with D perhaps matching TRBD2 (7 bases). Germline CDR1 KGHSH, CDR2 LQKENI. Trimming shortened V by 2 bases and J by 3 bases, and 17 bases separated the two germline ends. This CDR3 has 16 residues.

This chain links TRBV2 with TRBJ1-2; maybe TRBD1 (6 bases). The CDR3 covers 13 residues. The V end lost 3 bases, the J end lost 3 bases, and 8 bases lay between the germline ends. The germline V gene encodes CDR1 SNHLY and CDR2 FYNNEI. CDR3 in amino acids: CASSDRGDYGYTF. CDR3 nucleotide sequence: TGTGCCAGCAGTGACAGGGGAGACTATGGCTACACCTTC.

V gene TRBV7-3 combines with J gene TRBJ2-5; 7 nucleotides line up with TRBD1. With V trimmed by 4 bases and J by 4 bases, 3 bases remained unmatched. Per the germline V gene, CDR1 is SGHTA and CDR2 is FQGTGA. There are 13 residues in the CDR3. The CDR3 is CASSWNRGETQYF. CDR3 nucleotides: TGTGCCAGCAGCTGGAACAGGGGAGAGACCCAGTACTTC.

The chain uses TRBV19 and TRBJ1-2, with a tentative D call TRBD1 (6 bases). V was cut by 5 bases and J by 6 bases, with 16 bases left in between. CDR1 LNHDA and CDR2 SQIVND come from the germline V gene (reference sequence). The CDR3 runs 14 residues. The CDR3 loop reads CASSQQGWADGYTF. The CDR3 region has the DNA TGTGCCAGTAGTCAGCAGGGGTGGGCTGATGGCTACACCTTC.

The chain links TRBV2 to TRBJ1-5; 7 nucleotides align to TRBD1. The CDR3 loop spans 14 amino acids. J was trimmed by 7 bases and V by 6 bases; bases with no gene match: 9. CDR1 is SNHLY, CDR2 FYNNEI, per germline. CDR3 loop: CASRWDSSGQPQHF. DNA of the CDR3: TGTGCCAGCAGGTGGGACAGCTCAGGGCAGCCCCAGCATTTT.

The V call is TRBV28, the J call TRBJ1-4, with TRBD1 as a possible D gene (6 bases). CDR3 length equals 14 residues. Germline loops: CDR1 MDHEN, CDR2 SYDVKM. Trimming removed 3 bases from V and 7 bases from J, with 12 bases in between. The CDR3 coding sequence is TGTGCCAGCAGTTTGGGGGGGCGAGGTGAAAAACTGTTTTTT. Translation gives CASSLGGRGEKLFF.

This clone was seen only a few times. CDR3: CASSQPRGQTYEQYF. The CDR3 DNA follows: TGTGCCAGCAGCCAACCTCGGGGACAGACCTACGAGCAGTACTTC. This chain uses TRBV6-6 with TRBJ2-7; 7 positions match TRBD1. This CDR3 has 15 amino acids. V lost 6 bases, J lost 2 bases, and 10 bases stayed unmatched. Germline CDR1 is MNHNY and CDR2 is SVGAGI (reference sequence).

This clone was detected a few times. The chain is built from TRBV10-3 and TRBJ1-3; TRBD1 matches 8 bases. Germline V gene lookup returns CDR1 ENHRY and CDR2 SYGVKD. V gave up 7 bases and J gave up 0 bases; unmatched junction bases: 8. This CDR3 spans 16 amino acids. The CDR3 nucleotides read TGTGCCATCACCGGACAGGGTGGGCCCTCTGGAAACACCATATATTTT. Protein product: CAITGQGGPSGNTIYF.

The V gene is TRBV7-2, the J gene TRBJ2-7; 10 nucleotides align to TRBD2. This CDR3 is built from 16 residues. With V trimmed by 6 bases and J by 2 bases, 10 bases remained unmatched. Germline-derived CDR1 and CDR2 are SGHTA and FQGNSA. Written as DNA, the CDR3 is TGTGCCAGCAGTTGGGTCCTAGCGGGAGAGGCCTACGAGCAGTACTTC. Translating it yields CASSWVLAGEAYEQYF.

This clone was seen more than once but under ten times. V is TRBV6-5 and J is TRBJ1-1; tentatively, D is TRBD1 (6 bases). Germline CDR1 reads MNHEY; CDR2 reads SVGAGI. V lost 6 bases and J lost 4, with 15 bases in between. This CDR3 is built from 14 residues. The CDR3 sequence is CASRQGGLRTEAFF. CDR3 bases: TGTGCCAGCAGACAGGGTGGTTTGCGCACTGAAGCTTTCTTT.

The V call is TRBV9, the J call TRBJ2-1; TRBD2 matches 12 bases. The germline V gene has CDR1 SGDLS and CDR2 YYNGEE. The CDR3 is made up of 15 amino acids. The trim removed 4 bases at V and 7 bases at J, leaving 6 bases unmatched. The CDR3 reads CASSSSGTSGNEQFF. The DNA of the CDR3 is TGTGCCAGCAGCTCAAGTGGGACTAGCGGGAATGAGCAGTTCTTC.